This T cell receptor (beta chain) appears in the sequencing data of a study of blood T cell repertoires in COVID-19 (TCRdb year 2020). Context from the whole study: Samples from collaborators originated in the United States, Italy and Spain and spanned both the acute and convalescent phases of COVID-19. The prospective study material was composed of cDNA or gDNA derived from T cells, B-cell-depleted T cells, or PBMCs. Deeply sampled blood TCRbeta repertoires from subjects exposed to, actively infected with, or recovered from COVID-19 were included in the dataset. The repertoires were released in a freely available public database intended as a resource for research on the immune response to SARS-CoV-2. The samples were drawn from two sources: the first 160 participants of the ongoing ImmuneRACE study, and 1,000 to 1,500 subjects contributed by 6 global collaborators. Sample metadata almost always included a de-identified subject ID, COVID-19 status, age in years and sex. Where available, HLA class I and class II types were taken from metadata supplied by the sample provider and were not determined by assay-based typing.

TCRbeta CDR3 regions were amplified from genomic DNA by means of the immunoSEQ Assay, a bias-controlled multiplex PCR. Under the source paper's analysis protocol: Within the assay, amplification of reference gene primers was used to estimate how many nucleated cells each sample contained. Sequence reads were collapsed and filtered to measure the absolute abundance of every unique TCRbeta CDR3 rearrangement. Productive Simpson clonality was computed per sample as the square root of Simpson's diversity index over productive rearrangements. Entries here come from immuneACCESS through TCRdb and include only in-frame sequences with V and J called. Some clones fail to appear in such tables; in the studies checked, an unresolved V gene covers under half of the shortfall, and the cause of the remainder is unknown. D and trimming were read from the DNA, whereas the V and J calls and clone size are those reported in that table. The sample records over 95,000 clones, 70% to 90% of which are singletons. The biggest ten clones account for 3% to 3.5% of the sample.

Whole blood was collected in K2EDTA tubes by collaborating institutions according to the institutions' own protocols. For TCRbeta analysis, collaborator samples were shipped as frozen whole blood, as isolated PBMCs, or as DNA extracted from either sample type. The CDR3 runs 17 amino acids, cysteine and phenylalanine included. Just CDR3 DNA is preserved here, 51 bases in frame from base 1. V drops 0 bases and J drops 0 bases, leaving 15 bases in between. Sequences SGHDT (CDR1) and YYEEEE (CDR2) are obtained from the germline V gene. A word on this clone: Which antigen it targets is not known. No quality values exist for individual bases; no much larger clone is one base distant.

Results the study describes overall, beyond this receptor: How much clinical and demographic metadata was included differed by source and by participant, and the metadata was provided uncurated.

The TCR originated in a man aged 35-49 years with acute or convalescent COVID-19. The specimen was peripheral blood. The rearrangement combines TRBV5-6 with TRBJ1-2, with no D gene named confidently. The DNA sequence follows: TGTGCCAGCAGCTTGGGGCGGGGAGCGACCTCTAACTATGGCTACACCTTC. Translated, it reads CASSLGRGATSNYGYTF.